The 30 T cell receptor beta chains below were found in one sample sequenced in a study of identical twins. Via MiXCR, TCRdb re-called the 5' RACE reads, giving one row per CDR3 protein. This sample yields under 300,000 distinct CDR3 sequences, of which more than 12% are seen a single time; around 9% belongs to the top ten. Input material: memory (CD45RO+) T cells sorted from blood. The receptors stem from a woman aged 18-30 years in good health.

The V gene is TRBV6-5, the J gene TRBJ1-1; a possible D gene is TRBD1 (5 bases). Germline V CDR1 and CDR2: MNHEY, SVGAGI. The CDR3 has 14 amino acids. Trimming removed 4 bases from V and 4 bases from J, with 13 bases in between. CDR3: CASSSGTDFTEAFF. CDR3 sequence (DNA): TGTGCCAGCAGTTCCGGGACTGATTTCACTGAAGCTTTCTTT.

The sample holds many counts of this clonotype. This chain uses TRBV5-6 with TRBJ2-7, with D possibly being TRBD1 (6 bases). The length of the CDR3 is 13 residues. The germline CDR1 and CDR2 sequences are SGHDT and YYEEEE. With 3 bases removed from V and 2 bases from J, the gap between germline ends came to 9 bases. The CDR3 protein is CASSYRVAYEQYF. As DNA, the CDR3 is TGTGCCAGCAGCTACAGGGTAGCCTACGAGCAGTACTTC.

In this sample, this clonotype turned up a few times. The rearrangement joins TRBV5-1 to TRBJ1-1; D ambiguous. The germline V gene has CDR1 SGHRS and CDR2 YFSETQ. Trimming shortened V by 0 bases and J by 0 bases, and 9 bases separated the two germline ends. The CDR3 consists of 15 residues. CDR3 DNA sequence: TGCGCCAGCAGCTTGGGGGGAACAATGAACACTGAAGCTTTCTTT. Translation gives CASSLGGTMNTEAFF.

This clonotype was seen a handful of times. This sequence joins TRBV21-1 and TRBJ1-5. TRBV21-1 is listed as a pseudogene. The CDR3 extends over 15 amino acids. CDR3 in amino acids: CASSKSIYSNQPQHF. CDR3 DNA: TGTGCCAGCAGCAAAAGCATCTATAGCAATCAGCCCCAGCATTTT.

There are many counts of this clonotype. The rearrangement uses TRBV5-5 and TRBJ2-7; unclear D gene. The V and J ends lost 5 bases and 3 bases respectively, with 18 bases between them. Germline-derived CDR1 and CDR2 are SGHKS and YYEKEE (reference sequence). This CDR3 region has 15 residues. CDR3 DNA sequence: TGTGCCAGCAGAATGGACGGTACCTGGGGCTACGAGCAGTACTTC. It yields the protein CASRMDGTWGYEQYF.

This clonotype occurred a few times. The rearrangement joins TRBV5-1 to TRBJ1-3; D remains ambiguous. V dropped 2 bases and J dropped 3 bases, with 15 bases sitting between them. The CDR3 length is 16 residues. Per germline, CDR1 SGHRS and CDR2 YFSETQ. CDR3 coding DNA: TGCGCCAGCAGCTTTTCCCCGATTATAAGTGGAAACACCATATATTTT. This codes for CASSFSPIISGNTIYF.

This clonotype showed up many times. This chain connects TRBV7-9 to TRBJ2-2; D possibly matches TRBD1 or TRBD2 (5 bases each). Germline loops: CDR1 SEHNR, CDR2 FQNEAQ (reference sequence). The V and J ends lost 2 bases and 4 bases respectively, with 14 bases between them. This CDR3 is built from 16 residues. CDR3 DNA sequence: TGTGCCAGCAGCTTAAGGGACCTGTCGGGCACCGGGGAGCTGTTTTTT. Protein sequence: CASSLRDLSGTGELFF.

This chain uses TRBV7-2 with TRBJ2-4, with a tentative D call TRBD1 (6 bases). The CDR3 contains 14 residues. V was clipped by 1 base and J by 7 bases, with 11 bases between them. In germline, CDR1 is SGHTA, CDR2 FQGNSA. CDR3 nucleotides: TGTGCCAGCAGCTTAGGTGGGGGCCGGAACATTCAGTACTTC. It specifies CASSLGGGRNIQYF.

The rearrangement uses TRBV28 and TRBJ2-2; D is perhaps TRBD2 (6 bases). V was trimmed by 5 bases and J by 4 bases, leaving 14 bases between them. This CDR3 comprises 15 residues. Germline V gives CDR1 MDHEN, CDR2 SYDVKM. CDR3 region: CASSGTGELTGELFF. CDR3 coding DNA: TGTGCCAGCAGTGGGACGGGGGAACTCACCGGGGAGCTGTTTTTT.

A single count supports this clonotype. V gene TRBV3-1 combines with J gene TRBJ1-2; 7 bases fit TRBD1. The CDR3 length is 13 residues. J lost 5 bases, V lost 7 bases, and 7 bases had no gene match. Germline CDR1 and CDR2: LGHDT and YNNKEL (reference sequence). CDR3 in DNA: TGTGCCAGCACCCGAGGGGGACAGTATGGCTACACCTTC. It codes for CASTRGGQYGYTF.

In this sample, this clonotype turned up a few times. The V gene is TRBV5-6, the J gene TRBJ2-7; TRBD1 matches at 7 bases. Germline values: CDR1 SGHDT, CDR2 YYEEEE. CDR3 length equals 15 residues. Losses at the gene ends were 3 bases for V and 0 bases for J; bases not matched to a gene: 6. CDR3 in amino acids: CASSSTGYHSYEQYF. The CDR3 coding sequence is TGTGCCAGCAGCTCGACAGGGTACCACTCCTACGAGCAGTACTTC.

This clonotype has only a few counts. J is TRBJ1-5 and V is TRBV28, with D unclear. CDR3 size: 11 residues. The V end lost 2 bases, the J end lost 6 bases, and 2 bases lay between the germline ends. Germline CDR1 and CDR2: MDHEN and SYDVKM. In nucleotides, the CDR3 is TGTGCCAGCAGTTTAAGTCAGCCCCAGCATTTT. This gives the protein CASSLSQPQHF.

The V and J genes are TRBV4-1 and TRBJ2-1; TRBD2 aligns across 9 bases. V trimming: 0 bases; J trimming: 5 bases; junction bases outside the gene matches: 5. Germline CDR1 MGHRA, CDR2 YSYEKL. The CDR3 is made up of 16 amino acids. The CDR3 DNA is TGCGCCAGCAGCCAAGATGTGGCGGGGGGGAACAATGAGCAGTTCTTC. Protein: CASSQDVAGGNNEQFF.

This clonotype was recorded a few times. The genes are TRBV29-1 and TRBJ2-5; D not resolved. CDR1 and CDR2 from the germline V gene are SQVTM and ANQGSEA. Trimming pared 5 bases from V and 4 bases from J, leaving 14 bases between. The CDR3 runs to 13 residues. The CDR3 sequence: CSVLGLIGETQYF. For the CDR3, the DNA is TGCAGCGTTCTGGGCCTAATCGGAGAGACCCAGTACTTC.

On this clonotype: A much larger clone is a single base away; this may be a read error. The gene calls are TRBV7-7 and TRBJ2-2; maybe TRBD2 (5 bases). Germline V lookup: CDR1 SSHAT, CDR2 FNYEAQ (reference sequence). This CDR3 contains 16 residues. The CDR3 region is CASSPIGASNTGELVF. DNA of the CDR3: TGTGCCAGCAGCCCTATTGGTGCGTCGAACACCGGGGAGCTGGTTTTT.

The genes are TRBV7-9 and TRBJ2-7; TRBD2 matches 8 bases. The CDR3 has 14 amino acids. Germline assignment: CDR1 SEHNR and CDR2 FQNEAQ (reference sequence). J lost 6 bases, V lost 5 bases, and 9 bases had no gene match. CDR3 in amino acids: CASSPPAGGGEQYF. In nucleotides, the CDR3 is TGTGCCAGCAGCCCACCCGCGGGGGGTGGCGAGCAGTACTTC.

This clonotype was detected a few times. The chain employs TRBV6-1 and TRBJ2-3; 10 positions agree with TRBD1. Germline CDR1 and CDR2: MNHNS and SASEGT. The CDR3 runs 18 residues. Trimming took 5 bases from V and 1 from J; bases not matched to a gene: 12. The CDR3 region is CASSQTGTGAAGTDTQYF. In nucleotides, the CDR3 is TGTGCCAGCAGTCAAACTGGGACAGGGGCCGCTGGCACAGATACGCAGTATTTT.

The rearrangement uses TRBV7-7 and TRBJ2-1; 11 bases are a match to TRBD2. Germline loops: CDR1 SSHAT, CDR2 FNYEAQ (reference sequence). The CDR3 totals 18 residues. With 1 base clipped from V and 6 bases from J, the junction kept 11 bases outside the gene matches. CDR3: CASSLGISGRASGNEQFF. As DNA, the CDR3 is TGTGCCAGCAGCTTAGGTATTAGCGGGAGGGCCTCGGGCAATGAGCAGTTCTTC. The whole variable domain, filled in from reference TRBV7-7 and TRBJ2-1, reads GAGVSQSPRYKVTKRGQDVTLRCDPISSHATLYWYQQALGQGPEFLTYFNYEAQPDKSGLPSDRFSAERPEGSISTLTIQRTEQRDSAMYRCASSLGISGRASGNEQFFGPGTRLTVL.

This clonotype turned up a few times. The chain joins TRBV6-1 to TRBJ2-3; the match to TRBD2 covers 8 bases. The CDR3 has 14 amino acids. The trim removed 8 bases at V and 3 bases at J, leaving 7 bases unmatched. Germline CDR1 is MNHNS and CDR2 is SASEGT. The CDR3 reads CASRKGLATDTQYF. The CDR3 nucleotides read TGTGCCAGCCGAAAAGGACTAGCTACAGATACGCAGTATTTT.

The chain has TRBV27 and TRBJ1-1; unclear D gene. V lost 5 bases to trimming and J lost 3 bases, with 10 bases between them. CDR1 MNHEY and CDR2 SMNVEV come from the germline V gene (reference sequence). CDR3 length equals 13 residues. CDR3 sequence reads: CASSQQRYTEAFF. As DNA, the CDR3 is TGTGCCAGCAGTCAACAGAGGTACACTGAAGCTTTCTTT.

This clonotype was observed a handful of times. The chain uses TRBV7-3 and TRBJ2-7, with 8 bases fitting TRBD2. Germline values: CDR1 SGHTA, CDR2 FQGTGA. V trimming: 5 bases; J trimming: 4 bases; junction bases outside the gene matches: 13. The CDR3 has 16 residues. CDR3 in amino acids: CASSRGGTTSGYEQYF. DNA for the CDR3: TGTGCCAGCAGCCGGGGGGGGACGACCTCTGGATACGAGCAGTACTTC.

This clonotype was seen only a few times. This rearrangement joins TRBV7-9 to TRBJ2-1, with a tentative D call TRBD2 (6 bases). Trimming left V 4 bases short and J 3 bases short, with 16 bases between. This CDR3 region has 16 residues. Germline CDR1 and CDR2: SEHNR and FQNEAQ (reference sequence). The CDR3 loop is CASSSPGGGDYNEQFF. As DNA, the CDR3 is TGTGCCAGCAGCTCCCCGGGCGGCGGGGACTACAATGAGCAGTTCTTC.

The chain carries TRBV7-2 and TRBJ2-1; TRBD2 is a possible D gene (5 bases). Trimming stripped 6 bases from V and 0 bases from J, with 12 bases between. CDR1 and CDR2 (germline): SGHTA, FQGNSA. CDR3 length equals 15 residues. CDR3 bases: TGTGCCAGCAGTCGGACTTCGCGCTCCTACAATGAGCAGTTCTTC. Translated: CASSRTSRSYNEQFF.

The rearrangement links TRBV4-1 to TRBJ2-1; the D gene is possibly TRBD2 (6 bases). Trimming cost V 1 base and J 7 bases, with 11 bases left between them. This CDR3 comprises 14 residues. Germline CDR1 MGHRA, CDR2 YSYEKL. This CDR3 reads CASSQAPGRNEQFF. The CDR3 bases are TGCGCCAGCAGCCAAGCCCCGGGGAGGAATGAGCAGTTCTTC.

The chain combines TRBV30 with TRBJ1-3; D call uncertain. Germline V CDR1 and CDR2: GTSNPN, SVGIG (reference sequence). The V gene lost 0 bases and the J gene lost 4 bases, with 7 bases spanning the gap. This CDR3 comprises 13 residues. In DNA form, the CDR3 reads TGTGCCTGGAGTGTGCTCAGCGGAAACACCATATATTTT. The encoded protein is CAWSVLSGNTIYF.

This clonotype was observed at least ten times. The chain recombines TRBV6-5 with TRBJ2-3; 10 bases fit TRBD2. Unmatched junction bases numbered 6, after V lost 6 bases and J lost 0 bases. The CDR3 is 16 amino acids. Germline CDR1 MNHEY, CDR2 SVGAGI. The CDR3 DNA sequence: TGTGCCAGCAGAAGACTAGCGGGCCTGAGCACAGATACGCAGTATTTT. Translation gives CASRRLAGLSTDTQYF.

The V call is TRBV4-3, the J call TRBJ2-1; 8 nucleotides align to TRBD2. This CDR3 spans 17 amino acids. Germline lookup yields CDR1 LGHNA and CDR2 YSLEER. The junction had 12 bases not matched to a gene; V was cut back by 0 bases and J by 8 bases. This chain's CDR3 is CASSQDLVGAGGYEQFF. DNA of the CDR3: TGCGCCAGCAGCCAAGATCTTGTGGGTGCGGGAGGTTATGAGCAGTTCTTC.

This clonotype occurred many times. The rearrangement links TRBV12-3 or TRBV12-4 to TRBJ1-2, with D possibly being TRBD1 (6 bases). V was trimmed by 5 bases and J by 6 bases, leaving 16 bases between them. The CDR3 runs to 14 residues. The CDR3 protein is CASSATGRGDGYTF. The CDR3, as DNA: TGTGCCAGCAGTGCCACAGGGAGGGGTGATGGCTACACCTTC.

The rearrangement joins TRBV20-1 to TRBJ1-2; 7 bases are a match to TRBD1. This CDR3 spans 12 amino acids. V trimming: 2 bases; J trimming: 7 bases; junction bases outside the gene matches: 4. CDR1 and CDR2 (germline): DFQATT, SNEGSKA (reference sequence). The CDR3 DNA reads as TGCAGTGCTAGAACAGGGGATCGTGGCTACACCTTC. Its protein product is CSARTGDRGYTF.

The chain has TRBV12-3 or TRBV12-4 and TRBJ2-7, with D possibly matching TRBD2 (5 bases). The V and J ends lost 6 bases and 0 bases respectively, with 15 bases between them. The CDR3 loop spans 15 amino acids. The CDR3, as DNA: TGTGCCAGCAGCCGCGGGTTGGTGGGCTCCTACGAGCAGTACTTC. Translating gives CASSRGLVGSYEQYF.